The 6 T cell receptor beta chains reported below all come from one sample, sequenced in a study of blood T cells in healthy people across ages. A J-beta primer mix and a sample-barcoded 5' primer were used in a second PCR of about 6 to 12 cycles. TCRdb reprocessed the 5' RACE reads via MiXCR and lists one record per CDR3 protein. This sample has 450,000 to 600,000 distinct CDR3 sequences, with over 25% found just once. These same data were also listed under a study on T cells of mothers and their children.

The sample consisted of blood. The receptors were gathered from a boy aged 2 to 9 in good health.

The rearrangement links TRBV20-1 to TRBJ2-7; 8 bases match TRBD2. CDR1 and CDR2 from the germline V gene are DFQATT and SNEGSKA (reference sequence). Trimming cost V 3 bases and J 0 bases; bases outside gene matches: 4. The CDR3 runs to 14 residues. In DNA, the CDR3 is TGCAGTGCTAGCCCAGCGGGGGTCTCCTACGAGCAGTACTTC. Protein sequence: CSASPAGVSYEQYF.

J is TRBJ1-1 and V is TRBV29-1; possibly TRBD1 for D (6 bases). V was pared by 1 base and J by 8 bases, with 17 bases between. The germline gives CDR1 SQVTM, CDR2 ANQGSEA. The CDR3 consists of 14 residues. Written as DNA, the CDR3 is TGCAGCGTTGAAGTAAAGGGGGTGCGCTTCGAAGCTTTCTTT. It encodes CSVEVKGVRFEAFF.

This clonotype was seen more than once but under ten times. CDR3 DNA sequence: TGTGCCAGCAGCTTAGCGAGGCTAGCGGGAGTCACGGGTTTGACAGATACGCAGTATTTT. Its translation: CASSLARLAGVTGLTDTQYF. The chain couples TRBV7-8 to TRBJ2-3, with 10 bases matching TRBD2. Trimming took 0 bases from V and 3 from J; bases not matched to a gene: 15. Germline loops: CDR1 SGHVS, CDR2 FQNEAQ. The CDR3 is 20 amino acids.

The chain joins TRBV4-3 to TRBJ2-5; D ambiguous. V gave up 4 bases and J gave up 4 bases, with 16 bases separating them. The CDR3 sequence is 15 residues long. Germline CDR1 LGHNA, CDR2 YSLEER. This CDR3 is CASSRPWTERETQYF. In nucleotides, the CDR3 is TGCGCCAGCAGCCGCCCTTGGACGGAACGAGAGACCCAGTACTTC.

V is TRBV7-9 and J is TRBJ2-3; maybe TRBD1 (6 bases). Between the trimmed V and J ends, which lost 5 bases and 2 bases, there was a span of 17 bases. The CDR3 covers 16 residues. Germline V CDR1 and CDR2: SEHNR, FQNEAQ (reference sequence). CDR3 residues: CASSRRSGVVTDTQYF. CDR3 bases: TGTGCCAGCAGCCGCCGGTCAGGGGTGGTCACAGATACGCAGTATTTT. The full variable domain, with the rest looked up from reference TRBV7-9 and TRBJ2-3, is DTGVSQNPRHKITKRGQNVTFRCDPISEHNRLYWYRQTLGQGPEFLTYFQNEAQLEKSRLLSDRFSAERPKGSFSTLEIQRTEQGDSAMYLCASSRRSGVVTDTQYFGPGTRLTVL.

This clonotype occurred once. This chain joins TRBV5-1 and TRBJ2-1, with D possibly TRBD2 on 5 matching bases. CDR3 length equals 14 residues. Germline V gene data show CDR1 as SGHRS and CDR2 as YFSETQ. V shed 6 bases and J shed 2 bases, with 12 bases lying between them. The CDR3 sequence: CASNFGSAYNEQFF. The CDR3 region has the DNA TGCGCCAGCAACTTTGGTAGCGCCTACAATGAGCAGTTCTTC.